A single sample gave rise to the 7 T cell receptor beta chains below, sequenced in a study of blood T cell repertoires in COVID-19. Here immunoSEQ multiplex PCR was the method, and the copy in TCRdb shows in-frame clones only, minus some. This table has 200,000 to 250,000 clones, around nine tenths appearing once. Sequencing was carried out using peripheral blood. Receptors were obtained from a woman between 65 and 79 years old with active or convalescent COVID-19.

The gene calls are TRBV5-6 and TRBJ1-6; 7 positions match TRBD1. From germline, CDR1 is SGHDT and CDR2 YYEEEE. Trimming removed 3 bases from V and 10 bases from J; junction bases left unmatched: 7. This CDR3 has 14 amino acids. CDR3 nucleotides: TGTGCCAGCAGCTACAGGGGATCAGACTCACCCCTCCACTTT. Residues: CASSYRGSDSPLHF.

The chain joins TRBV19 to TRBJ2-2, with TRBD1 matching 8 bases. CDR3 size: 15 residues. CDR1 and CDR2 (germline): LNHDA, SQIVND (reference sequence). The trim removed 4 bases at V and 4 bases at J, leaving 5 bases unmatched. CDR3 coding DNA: TGTGCCAGTAGTAGAAGGACAGGGAGCACCGGGGAGCTGTTTTTT. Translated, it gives CASSRRTGSTGELFF. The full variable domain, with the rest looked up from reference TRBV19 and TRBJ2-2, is DGGITQSPKYLFRKEGQNVTLSCEQNLNHDAMYWYRQDPGQGLRLIYYSQIVNDFQKGDIAEGYSVSREKKESFPLTVTSAQKNPTAFYLCASSRRTGSTGELFFGEGSRLTVL.

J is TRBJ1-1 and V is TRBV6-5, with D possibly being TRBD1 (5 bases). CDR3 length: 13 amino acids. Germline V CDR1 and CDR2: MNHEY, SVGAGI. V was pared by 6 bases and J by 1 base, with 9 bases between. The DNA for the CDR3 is TGTGCCAGCAGCCTGACAGCGAACACTGAAGCTTTCTTT. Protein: CASSLTANTEAFF.

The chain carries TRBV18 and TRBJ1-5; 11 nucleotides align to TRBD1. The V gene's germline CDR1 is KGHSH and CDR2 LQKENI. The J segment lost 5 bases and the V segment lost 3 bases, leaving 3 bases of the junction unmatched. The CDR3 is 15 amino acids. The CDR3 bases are TGTGCCAGCTCACCGGGACAGGGGGATTATCAGCCCCAGCATTTT. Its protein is CASSPGQGDYQPQHF. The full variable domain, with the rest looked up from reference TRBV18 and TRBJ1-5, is NAGVMQNPRHLVRRRGQEARLRCSPMKGHSHVYWYRQLPEEGLKFMVYLQKENIIDESGMPKERFSAEFPKEGPSILRIQQVVRGDSAAYFCASSPGQGDYQPQHFGDGTRLSIL.

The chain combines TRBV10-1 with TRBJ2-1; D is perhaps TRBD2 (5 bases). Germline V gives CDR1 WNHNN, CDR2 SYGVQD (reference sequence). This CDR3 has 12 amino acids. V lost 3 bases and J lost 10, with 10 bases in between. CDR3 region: CASSELTGEQFF. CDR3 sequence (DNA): TGCGCCAGCAGTGAATTGACGGGGGAGCAGTTCTTC.

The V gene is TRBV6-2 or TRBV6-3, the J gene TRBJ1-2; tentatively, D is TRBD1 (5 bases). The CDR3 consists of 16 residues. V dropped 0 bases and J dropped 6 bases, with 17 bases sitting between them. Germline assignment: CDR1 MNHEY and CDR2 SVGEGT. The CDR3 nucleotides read TGTGCCAGCAGTTACTCCCCCCTAACAGGCTTTCATGGCTACACCTTC. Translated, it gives CASSYSPLTGFHGYTF.

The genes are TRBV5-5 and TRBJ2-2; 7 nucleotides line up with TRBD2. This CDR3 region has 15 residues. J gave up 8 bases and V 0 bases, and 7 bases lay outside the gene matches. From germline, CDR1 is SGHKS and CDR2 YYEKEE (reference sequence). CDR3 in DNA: TGTGCCAGCAGCTTGGTTGCCCTGGGAGGGGGGGAGCTGTTTTTT. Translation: CASSLVALGGGELFF.